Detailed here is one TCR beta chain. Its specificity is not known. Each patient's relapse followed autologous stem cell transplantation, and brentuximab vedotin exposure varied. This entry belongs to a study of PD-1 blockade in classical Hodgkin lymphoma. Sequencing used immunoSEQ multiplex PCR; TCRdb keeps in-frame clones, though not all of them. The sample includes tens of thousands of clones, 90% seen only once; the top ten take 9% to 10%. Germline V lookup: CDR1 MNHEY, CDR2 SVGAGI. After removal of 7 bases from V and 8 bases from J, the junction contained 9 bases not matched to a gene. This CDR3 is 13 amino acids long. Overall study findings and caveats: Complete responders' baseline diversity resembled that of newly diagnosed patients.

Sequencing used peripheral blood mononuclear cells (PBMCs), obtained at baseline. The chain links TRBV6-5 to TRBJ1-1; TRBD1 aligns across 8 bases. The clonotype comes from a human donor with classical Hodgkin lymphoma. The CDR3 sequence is CASTRAGGYEAFF. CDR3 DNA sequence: TGTGCCAGCACCCGAGCAGGGGGCTACGAAGCTTTCTTT.